The text below deals with one T cell receptor (beta chain). This CDR3 has 12 amino acids. Germline assignment: CDR1 MGHRA and CDR2 YSYEKL. Trimming removed 6 bases from V and 8 bases from J, with 10 bases in between. Semi-nested PCR with Nested Universal Primer A followed constant-region reverse priming of full-length variable regions. TCRdb recomputed calls from the 5' RACE reads with MiXCR, one row per CDR3 protein. The sample carries about 9,100 distinct CDR3 sequences, roughly 66% recorded once. This receptor was identified in a female donor with breast cancer. V gene TRBV4-1 combines with J gene TRBJ1-4; D gene unclear. The specimen sequenced was tumor-infiltrating memory CD4+ T cells sorted from the breast tumor. As for subset: memory CD4+ T cells, CD4+CD45RO+CD25-. CDR3 nucleotide sequence: TGCGCCAGCAGTCAGACCGGGGAAAAACTGTTTTTT. Translating it yields CASSQTGEKLFF.